A single sample gave rise to the 5 T cell receptor beta chains below, sequenced in a study of CD8 T cells in Susac syndrome. Random hexamers served to reverse transcribe about 0.5 to 1 ug RNA. TCRdb reprocessed the immunoSEQ multiplex PCR reads with MiXCR, giving one entry per CDR3 protein. Of hundreds of thousands of distinct CDR3 sequences listed, around 95% are singletons. The sequencing input was CD4+ T cells from PBMCs. These receptors came from a human donor with multiple sclerosis.

The chain uses TRBV27 and TRBJ2-1; tentative D call: TRBD1 (6 bases). Trimming pared 2 bases from V and 3 bases from J, leaving 11 bases between. From germline, CDR1 is MNHEY and CDR2 SMNVEV (reference sequence). This CDR3 has 15 residues. The CDR3: CASSLGRGFYNEQFF. The CDR3 nucleotides read TGTGCCAGCAGTTTAGGCAGGGGCTTCTACAATGAGCAGTTCTTC.

V and J are TRBV28 and TRBJ2-2, with D possibly being TRBD2 (6 bases). V was pared by 3 bases and J by 4 bases, with 15 bases between. The CDR3 consists of 16 residues. Germline V gene lookup returns CDR1 MDHEN and CDR2 SYDVKM. The CDR3: CASSLEGLGGTGELFF. The CDR3 DNA reads TGTGCCAGCAGTTTGGAAGGTCTGGGGGGCACCGGGGAGCTGTTTTTT.

The genes are TRBV11-2 and TRBJ2-2; D not certain. The CDR3 loop spans 16 amino acids. Germline loops: CDR1 SGHAT, CDR2 FQNNGV. V was shortened by 1 base and J by 4 bases, with 13 bases between the two germline ends. CDR3 bases: TGTGCCAGCAGCTTAGCCCAAGGTGTAGTCACCGGGGAGCTGTTTTTT. Protein product: CASSLAQGVVTGELFF.

This clonotype appeared a single time. The chain uses TRBV10-2 and TRBJ2-3; 13 bases align to TRBD2. The CDR3 has 19 residues. Germline V gives CDR1 WSHSY, CDR2 SAAADI. V lost 4 bases and J lost 6; bases outside the gene matches: 16. The CDR3: CASSARTSGRVAPWDTQYF. The CDR3 bases are TGCGCCAGCAGTGCGCGGACTAGCGGGAGAGTTGCTCCTTGGGATACGCAGTATTTT.

This chain links TRBV6-5 with TRBJ1-6, with 7 nucleotides matching TRBD1. The germline CDR1 and CDR2 sequences are MNHEY and SVGAGI. The CDR3 sequence is 14 residues long. V shed 4 bases, J shed 8 bases, and the junction held 5 bases outside the gene matches. The chain's CDR3 is CASSLRDRDSPLHF. The CDR3 nucleotides read TGTGCCAGCAGTTTACGGGACAGAGATTCACCCCTCCACTTT.